This T cell receptor beta chain was documented in a study of cytomegalovirus exposure and HLA in healthy donors. This clone has more than one count but fewer than ten. The study ran its PCR with 60 Vbeta and 13 Jbeta primers. The data were produced by immunoSEQ multiplex PCR, yet TCRdb's version contains in-frame clones alone and is incomplete. Of some 99,000 clones in the sample, 76% were seen once. V was shortened by 4 bases and J by 5 bases, with 12 bases between the two germline ends. Germline V CDR1 and CDR2: MGHRA, YSYEKL. The CDR3 runs 13 residues. This clonotype was sampled from a man aged 35 to 55 in good health and CMV-seronegative. Input material: PBMCs. V and J are TRBV4-1 and TRBJ2-7; no clear D. This CDR3 reads CASSRSRYNEQYF. In nucleotides, the CDR3 is TGCGCCAGCAGCCGAAGCAGGTACAACGAGCAGTACTTC.